The rows below give T cell receptor beta chains drawn from one sample of a study of OX40 agonist ivuxolimab in advanced cancers. Libraries were prepared by immunoSEQ multiplex PCR; TCRdb keeps only in-frame clonotypes and omits some of them. In the table there are tens of thousands of clones, roughly 84% of which are singletons. This specimen was CD4+ or CD8+ T cells sorted from blood, taken in a trial of the OX40 agonist ivuxolimab. The receptors derive from an adult with an advanced solid tumor such as melanoma, head and neck, liver or kidney cancer. The CDR3 runs from the conserved cysteine through the conserved F or W. A D gene is named only where the DNA matches it firmly. Only part of the rows carry a size: once, few, many, or a class if the clone is expanded.

d_gene	v_gene	abundance	j_gene	CDR3nt	CDR3aa
-	TRBV20-1	-	TRBJ1-1	TGCAGTGCTATGGATGACACTGAAGCTTTCTTT	CSAMDDTEAFF
-	TRBV14	few	TRBJ2-7	TGTGCCAGCCCGAAAGCCTACGAGCAGTACTTC	CASPKAYEQYF
-	TRBV28	-	TRBJ2-4	TGTGCCAGCAGAACCCGGGCCCGGGCCATCGGGATTCAGTACTTC	CASRTRARAIGIQYF
TRBD2	TRBV27	-	TRBJ2-1	TGTGCCAGCAGTGCACTAGGTACTAGCGGAGCCCTTCGGGTCTACAATGAGCAGTTCTTC	CASSALGTSGALRVYNEQFF
-	TRBV4-2	once	TRBJ2-3	TGTGCCAGCAGCCTCGAGGCAGATACGCAGTATTTT	CASSLEADTQYF
-	TRBV9	-	TRBJ2-1	TGTGCCAGCAGCCCACAGGAGTCTGAGCAGTTCTTC	CASSPQESEQFF
-	TRBV27	-	TRBJ2-7	TGTGCCAGCAAAGAGCAAGGGTTTCTCTACGAGCAGTACTTC	CASKEQGFLYEQYF
TRBD2	TRBV7-6	-	TRBJ2-1	TGTGCCAGCAGCCTACTAGCGGGAGGGCAAGTAGGTGAGCAGTTCTTC	CASSLLAGGQVGEQFF
-	TRBV5-6	-	TRBJ2-7	TGTGCCAGCCGAAAGGATGCCGTCTACGAGCAGTACTTC	CASRKDAVYEQYF
-	TRBV10-3	few	TRBJ1-2	TGTGCCATCAGTCCCCGGGGGGGCCGAGCTAACTATGGCTACACCTTC	CAISPRGGRANYGYTF
-	TRBV7-2	-	TRBJ2-1	TGTGCCAGCAGCTTAGCTAAGGCCTCCTACAATGAGCAGTTCTTC	CASSLAKASYNEQFF